Shown below are 29 T cell receptor beta chains from a single sample sequenced in a study of regulatory T cells in long-lasting Graves disease. Time point here: persistent/refractory GD, antithyroid drugs over 5 years with positive TRAb. Making the TCR library involved RNA that had been extracted from PBMCs. Construction of TCR beta libraries relied on iRepertoire HTBI primers and on Arm-PCR targeting CDR3 regions. TCRdb analysed the multiplex PCR reads with MiXCR anew, one entry per CDR3 protein. The sample has under 450,000 distinct CDR3 sequences, roughly 24% seen once. The starting material was peripheral blood mononuclear cells (PBMCs), obtained when the disease was refractory, from a patient treated with antithyroid drugs. The origin of the receptors is a woman aged 40-49 years with Graves disease.

This clonotype appeared a few times. This rearrangement joins TRBV15 to TRBJ1-5; D ambiguous. The V end was cut by 4 bases, the J end by 3 bases, with 10 bases between. CDR3 length: 14 residues. Per germline, CDR1 LNHNV and CDR2 YYDKDF (reference sequence). The CDR3 protein is CATSKNKNNQPQHF. The CDR3 bases are TGTGCCACCAGCAAGAACAAGAACAATCAGCCCCAGCATTTT.

This clonotype was found once. V gene TRBV25-1 combines with J gene TRBJ2-4; D is unclear. Germline values: CDR1 MGHDK, CDR2 SYGVNS. This CDR3 contains 18 residues. The V end was cut by 3 bases, the J end by 0 bases, with 18 bases between. The CDR3 sequence is CASSEALHRCLAKNIQYF. The CDR3 DNA follows: TGTGCCAGCAGTGAGGCCCTCCACAGATGCCTAGCCAAAAACATTCAGTACTTC.

There are a few counts of this clonotype. V is TRBV6-9 and J is TRBJ1-1, with TRBD1 matching over 7 bases. The CDR3 has 17 residues. V was clipped by 3 bases and J by 5 bases; unmatched bases: 15. Germline-derived CDR1 and CDR2 are MNHGY and SVAAGI. In nucleotides, the CDR3 is TGTGCCAGCAGTTACGGGCAGGGGGTTTCGATGTGGACTGAAGCTTTCTTT. Its translation: CASSYGQGVSMWTEAFF.

This clonotype was found many times. The rearrangement joins TRBV28 to TRBJ2-1, with 7 bases identical to TRBD2. V lost 6 bases, J lost 7 bases, and 18 bases stayed unmatched. The CDR3 is 17 residues long. The germline V gene has CDR1 MDHEN and CDR2 SYDVKM. The CDR3 loop reads CASSPTWTRRRGNEQFF. Here the CDR3 DNA reads TGTGCCAGCAGCCCGACCTGGACTCGCAGGCGGGGGAATGAGCAGTTCTTC.

Ten or more counts support this clonotype. The chain has TRBV7-2 and TRBJ2-1; the D gene is possibly TRBD1 (7 bases). V lost 7 bases to trimming and J lost 0 bases, with 16 bases between them. Germline CDR1 and CDR2: SGHTA and FQGNSA. CDR3 length: 16 residues. The DNA of the CDR3 is TGTGCCAGCAAAAACCCGGGGGACAGCTCCTACAATGAGCAGTTCTTC. Its protein product is CASKNPGDSSYNEQFF.

The sample holds many counts of this clonotype. The V gene is TRBV28, the J gene TRBJ2-7; TRBD1 is a possible D gene (6 bases). The CDR3 runs to 13 residues. CDR1 and CDR2 (germline): MDHEN, SYDVKM. The ends were cut back, 4 bases at V and 0 bases at J, with 7 bases in the middle. The CDR3 nucleotides are TGTGCCAGCAGTTGGGACACCTCCTACGAGCAGTACTTC. Its translation: CASSWDTSYEQYF.

The table lists this clonotype with many counts. Here the CDR3 DNA reads TGTGCCAGCAGTCCCCTGGCACCATCAGGCCATCAGCCCCAGCATTTT. It yields the protein CASSPLAPSGHQPQHF. The chain is built from TRBV12-3 or TRBV12-4 and TRBJ1-5; D remains unclear. The CDR3 sequence is 16 residues long. Trimming cost V 5 bases and J 5 bases, with 19 bases left between them.

At least ten counts were recorded for this clonotype. The V gene is TRBV29-1, the J gene TRBJ2-5; D might be TRBD1 (6 bases). The CDR3 spans 12 residues. Trimming cost V 7 bases and J 1 base, with 10 bases left between them. The V gene's germline CDR1 is SQVTM and CDR2 ANQGSEA. This CDR3 is CSGTGSQETQYF. The CDR3 DNA reads TGCAGCGGCACAGGGTCCCAAGAGACCCAGTACTTC.

The sample holds many counts of this clonotype. The chain combines TRBV28 with TRBJ1-4; 8 nucleotides align to TRBD1. The trim removed 6 bases at V and 4 bases at J, leaving 4 bases unmatched. CDR1 and CDR2 from the germline V gene are MDHEN and SYDVKM. The CDR3 covers 14 residues. The CDR3 sequence: CASSSGGGNEKLFF. The CDR3 DNA sequence: TGTGCCAGCAGCTCAGGGGGCGGTAATGAAAAACTGTTTTTT.

This clonotype was detected only a few times. Its ends do not fully match the called genes, so a read error is possible. This chain links TRBV5-1 with TRBJ2-2, with a weak D call TRBD2 (5 bases). The CDR3 covers 14 residues. Germline V gene lookup returns CDR1 SGHRS and CDR2 YFSETQ. CDR3 DNA: TGCGCCAGCACGAAGGACTGGAACAACGGGGAGCTGTTTTTT. Translation gives CASTKDWNNGELFF.

There are many counts of this clonotype. This chain uses TRBV20-1 with TRBJ1-4, with a tentative D call TRBD1 (6 bases). The CDR3 spans 13 residues. The germline V gene encodes CDR1 DFQATT and CDR2 SNEGSKA (reference sequence). Trimming removed 3 bases at V and 7 bases at J, with 12 bases between. The chain's CDR3 is CSASQGRAEKLFF. The CDR3 DNA is TGCAGTGCTAGCCAGGGGCGGGCTGAAAAACTGTTTTTT.

The chain couples TRBV18 to TRBJ1-5; D is possibly TRBD1 (6 bases). The V end lost 3 bases, the J end lost 4 bases, and 13 bases lay between the germline ends. Looked up from germline, CDR1 is KGHSH and CDR2 is LQKENI. The CDR3 contains 15 residues. The CDR3 sequence is CASSPALGGNQPQHF. CDR3 DNA sequence: TGTGCCAGCTCACCGGCCTTAGGGGGGAATCAGCCCCAGCATTTT. Full variable domain (outside the CDR3, taken from reference TRBV18 and TRBJ1-5): NAGVMQNPRHLVRRRGQEARLRCSPMKGHSHVYWYRQLPEEGLKFMVYLQKENIIDESGMPKERFSAEFPKEGPSILRIQQVVRGDSAAYFCASSPALGGNQPQHFGDGTRLSIL.

The V call is TRBV20-1, the J call TRBJ1-5; tentative D call: TRBD1 (5 bases). The length of the CDR3 is 17 residues. V gave up 2 bases and J gave up 4 bases, with 21 bases separating them. The germline CDR1 and CDR2 sequences are DFQATT and SNEGSKA (reference sequence). The CDR3 nucleotides are TGCAGTGCTAGACCGGGCAGAGGGGAGCGCCCAAATCAGCCCCAGCATTTT. It specifies CSARPGRGERPNQPQHF.

There are many counts of this clonotype. This rearrangement joins TRBV12-3 or TRBV12-4 to TRBJ2-3; D is unclear. The CDR3 spans 11 residues. Trimming took off 6 bases at V and 4 bases at J, with 5 bases between the two ends. This chain's CDR3 is CASSLSDTQYF. CDR3 in DNA: TGTGCCAGCAGCCTATCAGATACGCAGTATTTT.

The genes are TRBV10-3 and TRBJ2-1; 8 bases agree with TRBD2. Germline V CDR1 and CDR2: ENHRY, SYGVKD. Trimming cost V 8 bases and J 7 bases; bases outside gene matches: 16. This CDR3 contains 16 residues. The CDR3 spells CAIGGDSGVFFNEQFF. In DNA form, the CDR3 reads TGTGCCATCGGTGGGGATAGCGGGGTCTTCTTTAATGAGCAGTTCTTC.

Ten or more counts support this clonotype. The CDR3 DNA follows: TGTGCCTCCGGTGCGGACCCTACCCGTAATTCACCCCTCCACTTT. This gives the protein CASGADPTRNSPLHF. The genes are TRBV2 and TRBJ1-6; no clear D. Germline CDR1 is SNHLY and CDR2 is FYNNEI. The CDR3 sequence is 15 residues long. V lost 11 bases to trimming and J lost 6 bases, with 20 bases between them.

This clonotype was counted many times. The V gene is TRBV10-3, the J gene TRBJ2-7; D gene unclear. The length of the CDR3 is 12 residues. The germline CDR1 and CDR2 sequences are ENHRY and SYGVKD. With 9 bases removed from V and 6 bases from J, the gap between germline ends came to 15 bases. CDR3 loop: CAITATPPEQYF. CDR3 DNA: TGTGCCATAACCGCGACACCTCCCGAGCAGTACTTC.

This clonotype showed up many times. The chain links TRBV27 to TRBJ2-7, with TRBD2 matching over 8 bases. CDR1 is MNHEY and CDR2 is SMNVEV in the germline V gene (reference sequence). The CDR3 sequence is 14 residues long. Germline trimming cut 11 bases from V and 3 bases from J; bases unmatched to any gene: 12. CDR3: CAAAPGLAGYEQYF. The DNA for the CDR3 is TGTGCCGCGGCCCCCGGGCTAGCGGGCTACGAGCAGTACTTC.

In this sample, this clonotype turned up a few times. As DNA, the CDR3 is TGTGCCAGTAGTCGACTAGCTGATGCCTACGAGCAGTACTTC. This translates into CASSRLADAYEQYF. The chain couples TRBV19 to TRBJ2-7, with 7 nucleotides matching TRBD2. There are 14 residues in the CDR3. V was pared by 5 bases and J by 2 bases, with 6 bases of the junction left unmatched. CDR1 LNHDA and CDR2 SQIVND come from the germline V gene (reference sequence). The variable domain in full, completed from reference TRBV19 and TRBJ2-7, reads DGGITQSPKYLFRKEGQNVTLSCEQNLNHDAMYWYRQDPGQGLRLIYYSQIVNDFQKGDIAEGYSVSREKKESFPLTVTSAQKNPTAFYLCASSRLADAYEQYFGPGTRLTVT.

At least ten counts were recorded for this clonotype. The V gene is TRBV2, the J gene TRBJ2-1, with 7 bases lining up with TRBD2. This CDR3 region has 14 residues. The J segment lost 5 bases and the V segment lost 1 base, leaving 2 bases of the junction unmatched. Germline CDR1 SNHLY, CDR2 FYNNEI. The CDR3 reads CASSEGEGDNEQFF. CDR3 DNA: TGTGCCAGCAGTGAAGGGGAGGGAGACAATGAGCAGTTCTTC.

This clonotype was picked up a small number of times. The chain carries TRBV28 and TRBJ2-7, with 7 nucleotides matching TRBD2. In germline, CDR1 is MDHEN, CDR2 SYDVKM. V lost 6 bases to trimming and J lost 5 bases; unmatched junction nucleotides: 7. This CDR3 spans 13 amino acids. CDR3 DNA: TGTGCCAGCAGCTTACTGGCGGGAGACGAGCAGTACTTC. Its translation is CASSLLAGDEQYF.

The rearrangement links TRBV28 to TRBJ2-7; D is possibly TRBD1 or TRBD2 (5 bases each). The CDR3 is 15 residues long. Trimming cost V 3 bases and J 0 bases, with 12 bases left between them. The germline CDR1 and CDR2 sequences are MDHEN and SYDVKM. In DNA form, the CDR3 reads TGTGCCAGCAGTTTGCCCGAGAGGGGCTCCTACGAGCAGTACTTC. Translated: CASSLPERGSYEQYF.

The sample holds many counts of this clonotype. In DNA, the CDR3 is TGTGCCAGCACATGGGTCTGGTCTGGAAACACCATATATTTT. Translation: CASTWVWSGNTIYF. J is TRBJ1-3 and V is TRBV28; D gene uncertain. Germline assignment: CDR1 MDHEN and CDR2 SYDVKM. The CDR3 extends over 14 amino acids. The V end lost 7 bases, the J end lost 1 base, and 11 bases lay between the germline ends.

This chain uses TRBV7-9 with TRBJ2-5, with D hard to call. CDR1 and CDR2 (germline): SEHNR, FQNEAQ (reference sequence). The CDR3 is made up of 15 amino acids. V was trimmed by 3 bases and J by 2 bases, leaving 13 bases between them. The CDR3 nucleotides read TGTGCCAGCAGCTTGGGCCGTAGGCAGCAAGAGACCCAGTACTTC. It codes for CASSLGRRQQETQYF.

This clonotype was seen at least ten times. The chain combines TRBV28 with TRBJ1-5, with a tentative D call TRBD1 (5 bases). The germline CDR1 and CDR2 sequences are MDHEN and SYDVKM. The CDR3 length is 14 residues. V was cut by 6 bases and J by 4 bases, with 13 bases left in between. Here the CDR3 DNA reads TGTGCCAGCAGATCCTGGGGCAGTAATCAGCCCCAGCATTTT. Its protein is CASRSWGSNQPQHF.

This clonotype occurred a few times. At one end, the junction sequence differs from germline, possibly due to a read error. The rearrangement joins TRBV20-1 to TRBJ2-1; 7 nucleotides agree with TRBD2. Germline V gene lookup returns CDR1 DFQATT and CDR2 SNEGSKA (reference sequence). The CDR3 consists of 12 residues. The CDR3 sequence: CGWSGTYNEQFF. CDR3 bases: TGTGGGTGGAGCGGGACCTACAATGAGCAGTTCTTC.

V gene TRBV25-1 combines with J gene TRBJ2-5; the match to TRBD1 covers 8 bases. The CDR3 sequence is 17 residues long. V trimming: 5 bases; J trimming: 3 bases; junction bases outside the gene matches: 14. CDR1 and CDR2 (germline): MGHDK, SYGVNS. The CDR3 sequence is CASSSLGADRGEETQYF. The CDR3, as DNA: TGTGCCAGCAGTTCCCTAGGGGCTGACAGGGGAGAAGAGACCCAGTACTTC.

This clonotype was counted between two and nine times. The chain carries TRBV9 and TRBJ2-7; 9 nucleotides agree with TRBD1. With V trimmed by 3 bases and J by 4 bases, 8 bases remained unmatched. The CDR3 has 15 residues. The germline CDR1 and CDR2 sequences are SGDLS and YYNGEE. For the CDR3, the DNA is TGTGCCAGCAGCGCAGAACCGGGACAGGGATACGAGCAGTACTTC. Translation: CASSAEPGQGYEQYF. The full variable domain, completed using reference TRBV9 and TRBJ2-7, is DSGVTQTPKHLITATGQRVTLRCSPRSGDLSVYWYQQSLDQGLQFLIQYYNGEERAKGNILERFSAQQFPDLHSELNLSSLELGDSALYFCASSAEPGQGYEQYFGPGTRLTVT.

Remarks on this clonotype: A far larger clone differs by one base, so this is likely a read error. This CDR3 reads CASSQDEGAPSGELFF. The CDR3 DNA sequence: TGTGCCAGCAGCCAAGATGAGGGGGCACCCTCCGGGGAGCTGTTTTTT. The J gene is TRBJ2-2, the V gene TRBV7-2, with 7 bases aligning to TRBD1. The CDR3 has 16 amino acids. Germline CDR1 reads SGHTA; CDR2 reads FQGNSA. V shed 5 bases, J shed 6 bases, and the junction held 12 bases outside the gene matches.